Reported below is one TCR beta chain. Its antigen is not known. The sample originates from a study of shared clonotypes between healthy human individuals. About the research overall: Used for every donor were three CD4 naive, three CD4 memory, two CD8 naive and one CD8 memory plate. Findings and caveats of the study: Inspection by rarefaction showed sorted-subset sequencing to be incomplete despite large depth. Sample collection involved blood only; tissue repertoires are likely different.

As handled by the study authors: Quality scores were absent from the junction-only immunoSEQ sequences, so filtering differed. Repertoires were generated with immunoSEQ multiplex PCR, while TCRdb's copy carries only in-frame clones and drops some. V and J calls and clone size are as listed in that table; D and trimming were resolved from the DNA. The sample lists approximately 1.5 million clones; approximately 98% were seen once. The CDR3 runs to 13 residues. Germline CDR1 reads SQVTM; CDR2 reads ANQGSEA. V was shortened by 0 bases and J by 7 bases, with 12 bases between the two germline ends. This clonotype was sampled from a man aged 25-40 years in good health. V gene TRBV29-1 combines with J gene TRBJ1-2, with D uncertain. Source material: naive CD4+ T cells sorted from blood. Documented subset: CD45RA+ positively selected. This CDR3 reads CSVEDGVISGYTF. The CDR3 nucleotides read TGCAGCGTTGAAGACGGGGTTATAAGTGGCTACACCTTC.